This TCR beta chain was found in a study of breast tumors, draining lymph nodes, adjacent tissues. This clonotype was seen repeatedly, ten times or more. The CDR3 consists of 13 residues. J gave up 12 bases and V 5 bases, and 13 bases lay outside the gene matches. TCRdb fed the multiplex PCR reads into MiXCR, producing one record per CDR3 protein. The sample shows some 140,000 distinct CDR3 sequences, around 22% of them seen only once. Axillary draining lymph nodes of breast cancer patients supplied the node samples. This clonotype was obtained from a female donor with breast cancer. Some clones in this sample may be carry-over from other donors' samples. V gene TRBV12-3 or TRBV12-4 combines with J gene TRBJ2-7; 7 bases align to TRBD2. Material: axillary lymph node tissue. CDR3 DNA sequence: TGTGCCAGCAGTGAGGGACTACAAACATCGCTGTACTTC. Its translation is CASSEGLQTSLYF.